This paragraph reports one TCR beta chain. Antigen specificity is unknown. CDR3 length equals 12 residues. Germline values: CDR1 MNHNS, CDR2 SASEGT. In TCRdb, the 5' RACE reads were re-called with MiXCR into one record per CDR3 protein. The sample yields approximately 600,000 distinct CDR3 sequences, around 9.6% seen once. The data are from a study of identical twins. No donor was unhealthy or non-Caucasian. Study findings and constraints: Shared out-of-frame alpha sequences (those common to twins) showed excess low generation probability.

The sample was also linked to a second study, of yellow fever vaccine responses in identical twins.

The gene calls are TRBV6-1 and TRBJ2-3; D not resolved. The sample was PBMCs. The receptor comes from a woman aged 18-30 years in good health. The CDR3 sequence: CGVWASTDTQYF. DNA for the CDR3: TGTGGGGTTTGGGCTAGCACAGATACGCAGTATTTT.